This is a list of T cell receptor beta chains from one sample in a study of cytomegalovirus exposure and HLA in healthy donors. Assay used: immunoSEQ multiplex PCR; TCRdb lists only in-frame clones, some missing. The sample consists of about 110,000 clones, more than 70% of them appearing once. The sequencing input was PBMCs. These receptor sequences come from a woman aged 18-29 years in good health and CMV-seronegative. CDR3s include the opening cysteine and the closing phenylalanine or tryptophan. The D gene is left open where the match is weak. Rows may omit the clone size; those that give it use once, few, many or a size class.

clone size	V gene	D gene	J gene	CDR3 protein	CDR3 DNA
NA	TRBV23-1	NA	TRBJ1-4	CASSQSALLGTNEKLFF	TGCGCCAGCAGTCAATCTGCCTTATTGGGCACTAATGAAAAACTGTTTTTT
NA	TRBV6-5	NA	TRBJ2-1	CASSYPEYNEQFF	TGTGCCAGCAGCTATCCCGAGTACAATGAGCAGTTCTTC
NA	TRBV6-6	TRBD2	TRBJ2-7	CASSRGTSGNYEQYF	TGTGCCAGCAGCCGCGGGACTAGCGGGAATTACGAGCAGTACTTC
NA	TRBV7-2	NA	TRBJ1-2	CASSLHGQGGGYTF	TGTGCCAGCAGCTTACATGGGCAGGGCGGTGGCTACACCTTC
NA	TRBV30	TRBD1	TRBJ1-6	CAQRPRGSSYNSPLHF	TGTGCCCAACGCCCCAGGGGGAGCTCCTATAATTCACCCCTCCACTTT
NA	TRBV28	NA	TRBJ1-1	CASSLEGGGTEAFF	TGTGCCAGCAGTTTAGAGGGTGGAGGCACTGAAGCTTTCTTT
NA	TRBV19	NA	TRBJ1-5	CASRFGTGGNQPQHF	TGTGCCAGTAGATTCGGGACGGGGGGCAATCAGCCCCAGCATTTT
NA	TRBV5-6	NA	TRBJ2-7	CASRDWERHYEQYF	TGTGCCAGCAGGGACTGGGAGCGACATTACGAGCAGTACTTC
once	TRBV5-4	TRBD2	TRBJ2-3	CASSKRTSGTDTQYF	TGTGCCAGCAGCAAGCGGACTAGCGGAACAGATACGCAGTATTTT
NA	TRBV28	TRBD1	TRBJ1-2	CASSTLGTALGYTF	TGTGCCAGCAGTACATTAGGGACAGCCCTCGGCTACACCTTC
NA	TRBV7-9	TRBD1	TRBJ1-3	CASSFTGEDNTIYF	TGTGCCAGCAGCTTTACAGGGGAGGATAACACCATATATTTT
NA	TRBV28	NA	TRBJ2-6	CASSLLGSGANVLTF	TGTGCCAGCAGTTTACTCGGCTCTGGGGCCAACGTCCTGACTTTC
NA	TRBV7-9	NA	TRBJ2-7	CASSLGLVGEQYF	TGTGCCAGCAGCTTAGGACTAGTTGGCGAGCAGTACTTC
NA	TRBV15	NA	TRBJ2-1	CATSRESQGSMNYNEQFF	TGTGCCACCAGCAGAGAAAGTCAGGGTTCGATGAATTACAATGAGCAGTTCTTC
NA	TRBV30	TRBD1	TRBJ2-3	CAGTARTDSQYF	TGTGCCGGGACAGCCCGCACAGATTCGCAGTATTTT
once	TRBV2	NA	TRBJ1-4	CASSLTTSNEKLFF	TGTGCCAGCAGTCTTACGACATCTAATGAAAAACTGTTTTTT
once	TRBV2	NA	TRBJ2-2	CASTREGTGELFF	TGTGCCAGCACGCGGGAAGGAACCGGGGAGCTGTTTTTT
NA	TRBV28	NA	TRBJ1-5	CASRIDILNQPQHF	TGTGCCAGCAGAATAGACATTCTCAATCAGCCCCAGCATTTT
NA	TRBV7-2	TRBD2	TRBJ2-1	CASRLAGISYNEQFF	TGTGCCAGCAGACTAGCGGGAATCTCCTACAATGAGCAGTTCTTC
NA	TRBV7-9	NA	TRBJ1-1	CASSLTTSQVMNTEAFF	TGTGCCAGCAGCTTAACGACGTCCCAGGTTATGAACACTGAAGCTTTCTTT
NA	TRBV7-9	TRBD1	TRBJ2-2	CASSSTDRDPGELFF	TGTGCCAGCAGCTCGACGGACAGGGATCCCGGGGAGCTGTTTTTT
NA	TRBV1	NA	TRBJ1-2	CTSSQGDRGGGYTF	TGCACCAGCAGCCAAGGCGACAGGGGGGGTGGCTACACCTTC
NA	TRBV9	TRBD2	TRBJ2-2	CASSVGTSGTGELFF	TGTGCCAGCAGCGTAGGGACTAGCGGGACCGGGGAGCTGTTTTTT
NA	TRBV6-5	TRBD1	TRBJ2-7	CASSDPGQSYEQYF	TGTGCCAGCAGTGACCCGGGACAGTCCTACGAGCAGTACTTC
NA	TRBV5-1	NA	TRBJ2-5	CASSFSDGPGETQYF	TGCGCCAGCAGCTTCTCGGACGGCCCGGGGGAGACCCAGTACTTC
NA	TRBV14	TRBD2	TRBJ2-5	CASSRGSTETQYF	TGTGCCAGCAGCCGCGGGAGTACGGAGACCCAGTACTTC
NA	TRBV19	TRBD2	TRBJ2-1	CASSIIRLSGSVTYNEQFF	TGTGCCAGTAGTATAATCCGGCTGAGCGGGAGTGTTACCTACAATGAGCAGTTCTTC
NA	TRBV7-3	NA	TRBJ2-3	CASSKQGTDTQYF	TGTGCCAGCAGCAAACAGGGCACAGATACGCAGTATTTT
NA	TRBV28	TRBD1	TRBJ1-5	CASSKPGQGAYQPQHF	TGTGCCAGCAGTAAACCGGGACAGGGGGCTTATCAGCCCCAGCATTTT
NA	TRBV7-6	NA	TRBJ2-7	CASSLESSYEQYF	TGTGCCAGCAGCTTAGAGAGCTCCTACGAGCAGTACTTC
NA	TRBV4-3	NA	TRBJ2-5	CASSQDRSGQETQYF	TGCGCCAGCAGCCAGGACCGGAGCGGCCAAGAGACCCAGTACTTC
NA	TRBV7-2	NA	TRBJ2-3	CASSELRRGDTQYF	TGTGCCAGCAGCGAGCTCCGGCGCGGAGATACGCAGTATTTT
NA	TRBV28	TRBD2	TRBJ2-2	CASSSSSGGFTGELFF	TGTGCCAGCAGTTCGTCTAGCGGGGGGTTCACCGGGGAGCTGTTTTTT
NA	TRBV28	TRBD1	TRBJ2-3	CASRTAPGQGAYTQYF	TGTGCCAGCAGGACAGCACCGGGACAGGGGGCTTATACGCAGTATTTT
once	TRBV5-1	NA	TRBJ2-7	CASSFEGAVEQYF	TGCGCCAGCAGCTTCGAGGGAGCAGTCGAGCAGTACTTC
NA	TRBV4-2	TRBD1	TRBJ1-5	CASSLTGGGQPQHF	TGTGCCAGCAGCCTGACAGGGGGCGGGCAGCCCCAGCATTTT
NA	TRBV2	TRBD1	TRBJ2-5	CATFRDSGQETQYF	TGTGCCACCTTCCGGGACAGTGGACAAGAGACCCAGTACTTC
few	TRBV4-2	TRBD1	TRBJ1-2	CASSQDRQGRSDGYTF	TGTGCCAGCAGCCAAGATAGACAGGGTAGATCGGATGGCTACACCTTC
NA	TRBV27	NA	TRBJ2-3	CASSLSLRDTQYF	TGTGCCAGCAGTTTATCGCTGAGAGATACGCAGTATTTT
NA	TRBV4-1	NA	TRBJ2-7	CASSQSAGSGYEQYF	TGCGCCAGCAGCCAGAGTGCAGGGTCCGGTTACGAGCAGTACTTC
NA	TRBV5-1	NA	TRBJ2-2	CASSLDINTGELFF	TGCGCCAGCAGCCTGGACATTAACACCGGGGAGCTGTTTTTT
NA	TRBV4-1	NA	TRBJ1-5	CASSQELHGTLRSNQPQHF	TGCGCCAGCAGCCAAGAACTGCATGGGACACTTCGCAGCAATCAGCCCCAGCATTTT
NA	TRBV7-3	NA	TRBJ2-1	CASSLGGRVNEQFF	TGTGCCAGCAGCCTTGGGGGCAGGGTCAATGAGCAGTTCTTC
NA	TRBV5-1	NA	TRBJ2-7	CASSLAGERVDEQYF	TGCGCCAGCAGCTTGGCGGGGGAGAGGGTCGACGAGCAGTACTTC
once	TRBV4-2	NA	TRBJ2-1	CASSQVGGRGGNEQFF	TGTGCCAGCAGCCAAGTAGGGGGGAGGGGCGGCAATGAGCAGTTCTTC
NA	TRBV15	NA	TRBJ1-2	CATSRGAPQGRSYGYTF	TGTGCCACCAGCAGAGGAGCCCCGCAGGGTAGGAGCTATGGCTACACCTTC
NA	TRBV7-9	NA	TRBJ2-7	CASSLGDNYEQYF	TGTGCCAGCAGCTTAGGTGACAACTACGAGCAGTACTTC
NA	TRBV10-1	TRBD2	TRBJ2-2	CASSESHVGGDTGELFF	TGCGCCAGCAGTGAGTCGCACGTGGGGGGGGACACCGGGGAGCTGTTTTTT
NA	TRBV7-8	TRBD2	TRBJ2-7	CASSLRGTSGARGTSEQYF	TGTGCCAGCAGCTTACGGGGAACTAGCGGGGCTCGGGGAACCTCCGAGCAGTACTTC
NA	TRBV4-1	NA	TRBJ1-5	CASSQYNVRQPQHF	TGCGCCAGCAGCCAATACAACGTGAGGCAGCCCCAGCATTTT
NA	TRBV30	NA	TRBJ2-2	CAWGTFPTGELFF	TGTGCCTGGGGGACTTTCCCCACCGGGGAGCTGTTTTTT
NA	TRBV9	NA	TRBJ1-1	CASSGPDRNTEAFF	TGTGCCAGCAGCGGACCAGACAGGAACACTGAAGCTTTCTTT
few	TRBV6-4	NA	TRBJ2-6	CASSDSIHDSGANVLTF	TGTGCCAGCAGTGACTCCATACACGACTCTGGGGCCAACGTCCTGACTTTC
NA	TRBV4-1	NA	TRBJ1-4	CASSQDPQGSLKKLFF	TGCGCCAGCAGCCAAGACCCACAGGGCTCCCTGAAGAAACTGTTTTTT
NA	TRBV18	TRBD1	TRBJ1-5	CASSLNSLGTGGFGQPQHF	TGTGCCAGCTCACTGAATTCCCTCGGGACAGGGGGTTTTGGTCAGCCCCAGCATTTT